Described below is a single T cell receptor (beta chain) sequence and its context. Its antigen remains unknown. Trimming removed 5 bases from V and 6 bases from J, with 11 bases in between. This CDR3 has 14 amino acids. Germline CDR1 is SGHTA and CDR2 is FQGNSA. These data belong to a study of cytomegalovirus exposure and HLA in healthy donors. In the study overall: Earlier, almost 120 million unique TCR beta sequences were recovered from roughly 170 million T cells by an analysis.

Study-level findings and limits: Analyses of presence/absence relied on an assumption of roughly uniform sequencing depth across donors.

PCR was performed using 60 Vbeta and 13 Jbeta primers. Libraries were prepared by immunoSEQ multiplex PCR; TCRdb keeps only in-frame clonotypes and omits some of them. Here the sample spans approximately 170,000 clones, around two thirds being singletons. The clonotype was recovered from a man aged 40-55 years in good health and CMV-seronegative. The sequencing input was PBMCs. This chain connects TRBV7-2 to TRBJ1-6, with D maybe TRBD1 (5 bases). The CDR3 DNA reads TGTGCCAGCAGCCCCGGAAGGGGTAATTCACCCCTCCACTTT. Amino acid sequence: CASSPGRGNSPLHF.